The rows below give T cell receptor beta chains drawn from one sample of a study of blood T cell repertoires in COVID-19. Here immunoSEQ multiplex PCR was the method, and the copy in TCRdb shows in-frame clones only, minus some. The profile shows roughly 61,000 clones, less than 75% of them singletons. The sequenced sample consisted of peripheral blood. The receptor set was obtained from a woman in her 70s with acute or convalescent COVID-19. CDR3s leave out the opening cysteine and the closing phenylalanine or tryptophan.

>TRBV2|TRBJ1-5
ASSYAQSGTRSQH
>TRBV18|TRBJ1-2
ASSPSEWQGNYGYT
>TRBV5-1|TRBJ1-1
ASSLGQGQLVEAF
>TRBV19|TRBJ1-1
ASSIDRGRSSTEAF
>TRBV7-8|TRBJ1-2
ASSLGPGQFYGYT
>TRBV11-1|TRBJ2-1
ASSKTSGANNEQF
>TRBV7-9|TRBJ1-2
ASSPDPGAYGYT
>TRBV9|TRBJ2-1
ASSSGESSYNEQF
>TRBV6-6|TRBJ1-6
ASSSLPDRGGSPLH
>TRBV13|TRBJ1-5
ASSRGTSNQPQH
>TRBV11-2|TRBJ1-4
ASSLGVGLEKLF
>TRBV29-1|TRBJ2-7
SVGGGLSSYEQY
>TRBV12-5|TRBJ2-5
ASTLDRGLETQY
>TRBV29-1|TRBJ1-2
SVLSVSGGYT
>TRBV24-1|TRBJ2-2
ATRSGGNGGELF
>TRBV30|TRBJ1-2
AWSGRGYLYGYT
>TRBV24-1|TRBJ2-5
ATSDPGTAMSQETQY
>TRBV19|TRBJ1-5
ASISPTGESNQPQH
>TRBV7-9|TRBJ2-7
ASYSSPSYSYEQY
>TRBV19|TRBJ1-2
ASTRDTGITNYGYT
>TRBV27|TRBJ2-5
ASSLRSRQETQY
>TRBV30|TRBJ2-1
AWNRAGLRVEQF
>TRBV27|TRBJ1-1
ASYSGQTTNTEAF
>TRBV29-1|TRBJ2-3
SVRRTASTDTQY
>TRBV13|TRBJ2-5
ASSLAGRMQETQY
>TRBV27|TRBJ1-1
ASSLSPTGGPNTEAF
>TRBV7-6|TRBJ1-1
ASSFGVKVGITEAF
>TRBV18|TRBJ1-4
ASSPPGATNEKLF
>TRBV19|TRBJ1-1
ASRPTMNTEAF
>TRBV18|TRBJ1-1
ASLRQVTNTEAF
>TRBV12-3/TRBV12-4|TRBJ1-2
ASSFASDYGYT
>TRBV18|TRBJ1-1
ASSRRENTEAF
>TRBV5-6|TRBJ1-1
ASSLGRRGTEAF
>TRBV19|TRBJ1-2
ASSINLGLARGYT
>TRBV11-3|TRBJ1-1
ASSPGGKNTEAF
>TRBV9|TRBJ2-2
ASSVADFNRSPAKNTGELF
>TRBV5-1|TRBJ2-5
ASSLGLAGDKETQY
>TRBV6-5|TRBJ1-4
ASSYSGTDRGRKLF
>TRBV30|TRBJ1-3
AWTGSGGNTIY
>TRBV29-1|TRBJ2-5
SVGGTRRETQY
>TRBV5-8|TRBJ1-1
ASSLALHTEAF
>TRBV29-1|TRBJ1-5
SVEEGGTGNQPQH
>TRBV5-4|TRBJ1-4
ASSLSSSNEKLF
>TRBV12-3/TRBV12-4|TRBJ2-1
ASSDRAVEF
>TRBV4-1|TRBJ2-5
ASSQEPSPETQY
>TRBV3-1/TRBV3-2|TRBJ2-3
ASSQPWTEDTQY
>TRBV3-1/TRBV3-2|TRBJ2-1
ASSRNSGGGNEQF
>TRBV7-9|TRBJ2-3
ASSLTGGPTDTQY
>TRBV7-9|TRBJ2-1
ASSFKLAGESNEQF
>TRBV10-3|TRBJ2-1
AISGAGANEQF
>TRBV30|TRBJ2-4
AWSPRDGSGAKNIQY
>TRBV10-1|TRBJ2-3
ASSDDSGGSYSTDTQY
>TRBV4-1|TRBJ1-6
ASSQDREGTRTNSPLH
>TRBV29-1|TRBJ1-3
SVDLSGYGNTIY